Shown below are 25 T cell receptor beta chains from a single sample sequenced in a study of response to subunit inactivated influenza vaccine. Using its own MiXCR run on the RT-PCR reads, TCRdb lists one record per CDR3 protein. This sample yields fewer than 750,000 distinct CDR3 sequences, of which less than 15% are seen a single time; roughly 10% belongs to the top ten. The input for sequencing was PBMCs from blood, taken approximately 12 days after vaccination. These receptor sequences come from a man aged 45-65 years who received an inactivated influenza vaccine.

This chain connects TRBV29-1 to TRBJ2-1; D is perhaps TRBD2 (5 bases). The germline V gene has CDR1 SQVTM and CDR2 ANQGSEA. V shed 0 bases and J shed 6 bases, with 15 bases lying between them. This CDR3 is 15 amino acids long. CDR3 region: CSVEDPEVASNEQFF. In DNA, the CDR3 is TGCAGCGTTGAAGACCCGGAAGTAGCGTCCAATGAGCAGTTCTTC.

This clonotype was counted at least ten times. The chain carries TRBV5-1 and TRBJ1-6; a possible D gene is TRBD1 (5 bases). Germline V CDR1 and CDR2: SGHRS, YFSETQ. V dropped 0 bases and J dropped 5 bases, with 6 bases sitting between them. The CDR3 length is 14 residues. CDR3 nucleotide sequence: TGCGCCAGCAGCTTGGGACAGAATAATTCACCCCTCCACTTT. As protein: CASSLGQNNSPLHF.

The chain joins TRBV30 to TRBJ2-2; a weak D match, TRBD2 (6 bases). V dropped 2 bases and J dropped 1 base, with 11 bases sitting between them. The CDR3 sequence is 15 residues long. The V gene's germline CDR1 is GTSNPN and CDR2 SVGIG (reference sequence). The CDR3: CAWSHGGVNTGELFF. The DNA of the CDR3 is TGTGCCTGGAGTCACGGCGGGGTGAACACCGGGGAGCTGTTTTTT.

This clonotype was seen a handful of times. The rearrangement links TRBV27 to TRBJ2-1; 7 bases map to TRBD2. This CDR3 contains 13 residues. Trimming removed 4 bases from V and 11 bases from J; junction bases left unmatched: 8. Germline V gene sequence: CDR1 MNHEY, CDR2 SMNVEV (reference sequence). This chain's CDR3 is CASSSTPGLKQFF. Here the CDR3 DNA reads TGTGCCAGCAGTTCGACCCCGGGACTAAAGCAGTTCTTC.

This clonotype was observed a handful of times. The chain combines TRBV18 with TRBJ2-7; D tentatively fits TRBD1 or TRBD2 (5 bases each). The CDR3 contains 14 residues. The V end lost 3 bases, the J end lost 6 bases, and 15 bases lay between the germline ends. CDR1 and CDR2 (germline): KGHSH, LQKENI. CDR3 in amino acids: CASSPGTQTTEQYF. The CDR3 bases are TGTGCCAGCTCACCCGGGACCCAGACCACCGAGCAGTACTTC.

The chain carries TRBV20-1 and TRBJ1-6; D might be TRBD1 (6 bases). CDR1 and CDR2 (germline): DFQATT, SNEGSKA (reference sequence). The CDR3 is made up of 14 amino acids. V lost 5 bases and J lost 3, with 11 bases in between. The CDR3 loop reads CSAPRTDYNSPLHF. Written as DNA, the CDR3 is TGCAGTGCTCCTCGGACAGACTATAATTCACCCCTCCACTTT.

This clonotype has only a few counts. V is TRBV15 and J is TRBJ1-6, with 8 bases lining up with TRBD1. The V and J ends lost 0 bases and 7 bases, in that order; junction bases with no gene match: 11. This CDR3 spans 18 amino acids. In germline, CDR1 is LNHNV, CDR2 YYDKDF (reference sequence). CDR3 in amino acids: CATSRDGGMRQGNSPLHF. In DNA form, the CDR3 reads TGTGCCACCAGCAGAGATGGGGGGATGAGACAGGGGAATTCACCCCTCCACTTT.

This clonotype came up a few times. V is TRBV3-1 and J is TRBJ2-7; TRBD1 matches 8 bases. This CDR3 has 14 residues. Germline lookup yields CDR1 LGHDT and CDR2 YNNKEL (reference sequence). V shed 1 base and J 6 bases; nucleotides not matched to a gene: 5. The CDR3 spells CASSQVQGAGEQYF. DNA of the CDR3: TGTGCCAGCAGCCAAGTTCAGGGGGCGGGCGAGCAGTACTTC.

This chain joins TRBV5-1 and TRBJ2-7, with D perhaps TRBD1 (6 bases). CDR3 length: 16 amino acids. V shed 4 bases and J shed 7 bases, with 24 bases lying between them. CDR1 and CDR2 (germline): SGHRS, YFSETQ. CDR3 coding DNA: TGCGCCAGCAGCCTTGGTTCCGCAGGGGCGAATGAGGAGCAGTACTTC. It specifies CASSLGSAGANEEQYF.

This clonotype has ten or more counts. The chain has TRBV2 and TRBJ2-3; 9 bases agree with TRBD2. This CDR3 is built from 14 residues. Trimming at V came to 7 bases and at J to 1 base, leaving 3 bases not matched to a gene. In germline, CDR1 is SNHLY, CDR2 FYNNEI. CDR3 nucleotide sequence: TGTGCCAGCAATAGCGGGGGCCGCACAGATACGCAGTATTTT. It translates to CASNSGGRTDTQYF.

The CDR3 DNA reads TGTGCCACCAGTGATTTAGCGGTGAACACCGGGGAGCTGTTTTTT. Amino acids: CATSDLAVNTGELFF. The chain employs TRBV24-1 and TRBJ2-2; a possible D gene is TRBD2 (5 bases). Germline V lookup: CDR1 KGHDR, CDR2 SFDVKD. V was pared by 1 base and J by 1 base, with 6 bases between. The CDR3 is made up of 15 amino acids.

This chain connects TRBV5-1 to TRBJ2-3, with D perhaps TRBD1 (6 bases). The CDR3 covers 16 residues. Germline lookup yields CDR1 SGHRS and CDR2 YFSETQ. V lost 4 bases and J 0 bases, leaving 15 bases between the germline ends. The CDR3 coding sequence is TGCGCCAGCAGCCCATACGGGACATCTAGCACAGATACGCAGTATTTT. It translates to CASSPYGTSSTDTQYF.

The chain recombines TRBV12-3 or TRBV12-4 with TRBJ2-1, with 7 bases that match TRBD1. This CDR3 is 14 amino acids long. V lost 5 bases to trimming and J lost 7 bases; unmatched junction nucleotides: 8. The CDR3 protein is CASSGRNRGNEQFF. The CDR3 DNA sequence: TGTGCCAGCAGTGGCCGGAACAGGGGTAATGAGCAGTTCTTC.

A few counts support this clonotype. V usage is TRBV20-1 and J usage is TRBJ1-4; D not resolved. Germline CDR1 and CDR2: DFQATT and SNEGSKA (reference sequence). CDR3 length: 16 amino acids. Trimming shortened V by 0 bases and J by 4 bases, and 15 bases separated the two germline ends. The CDR3 DNA reads as TGCAGTGCTAGAGATCACTTAATAGGAAGTAATGAAAAACTGTTTTTT. Translating it yields CSARDHLIGSNEKLFF.

This clonotype was observed a few times. The chain is built from TRBV7-2 and TRBJ2-7; D possibly corresponds to TRBD2 (5 bases). The germline V and J ends were trimmed by 7 bases and 2 bases, with 15 bases remaining between them. There are 14 residues in the CDR3. Germline V gene data show CDR1 as SGHTA and CDR2 as FQGNSA. CDR3 protein: CASNSGLPPYEQYF. CDR3 coding DNA: TGTGCCAGCAACTCCGGACTCCCTCCCTACGAGCAGTACTTC.

V is TRBV11-2 and J is TRBJ2-1; 7 bases line up with TRBD1. J lost 8 bases, V lost 5 bases, and 12 bases had no gene match. This CDR3 contains 15 residues. Germline assignment: CDR1 SGHAT and CDR2 FQNNGV. CDR3 coding DNA: TGTGCCAGCAGCCCAAGACAGGGTAGTTTCTATGAGCAGTTCTTC. Translated, it gives CASSPRQGSFYEQFF.

The V call is TRBV3-1, the J call TRBJ2-7; TRBD1 or TRBD2 may be the D gene (6 bases each). V shed 6 bases and J shed 6 bases, with 18 bases lying between them. The CDR3 covers 14 residues. Looked up from germline, CDR1 is LGHDT and CDR2 is YNNKEL (reference sequence). CDR3 residues: CASSRHTGALEQYF. The CDR3 region has the DNA TGTGCCAGCAGTCGACACACGGGGGCCCTCGAGCAGTACTTC.

This clonotype was seen a few times. V is TRBV12-3 or TRBV12-4 and J is TRBJ2-4; 9 nucleotides agree with TRBD1. V was clipped by 5 bases and J by 8 bases; unmatched bases: 10. CDR3 length: 15 amino acids. The CDR3 loop reads CASSRGTGNVDIQYF. The CDR3 DNA follows: TGTGCCAGCAGTCGAGGGACAGGGAACGTGGACATTCAGTACTTC.

The table lists this clonotype with a few counts. The rearrangement uses TRBV28 and TRBJ2-7; D gene uncertain. The CDR3 consists of 10 residues. Germline assignment: CDR1 MDHEN and CDR2 SYDVKM. The V end was cut by 8 bases, the J end by 5 bases, with 7 bases between. The CDR3 coding sequence is TGTGCCAGCGGGTTTGACGAGCAGTACTTC. Its translation: CASGFDEQYF.

This clonotype came up a few times. This chain links TRBV12-3 or TRBV12-4 with TRBJ2-7, with 8 nucleotides matching TRBD2. This CDR3 has 14 amino acids. The ends lost 5 bases at V and 3 bases at J; junction bases unmatched: 6. In DNA form, the CDR3 reads TGTGCCAGCAGTCCTCGGGGGGGATTCTACGAGCAGTACTTC. This codes for CASSPRGGFYEQYF.

The V gene is TRBV11-2, the J gene TRBJ2-5; 8 bases match TRBD2. This CDR3 region has 16 residues. Germline loops: CDR1 SGHAT, CDR2 FQNNGV. The junction had 6 bases not matched to a gene; V was cut back by 1 base and J by 2 bases. For the CDR3, the DNA is TGTGCCAGCAGCTTAGGCCGGGGGGGTTTTCAAGAGACCCAGTACTTC. Translation: CASSLGRGGFQETQYF. Full variable domain (rest looked up from reference TRBV11-2 and TRBJ2-5): EAGVAQSPRYKIIEKRQSVAFWCNPISGHATLYWYQQILGQGPKLLIQFQNNGVVDDSQLPKDRFSAERLKGVDSTLKIQPAKLEDSAVYLCASSLGRGGFQETQYFGPGTRLLVL.

CDR3 residues: CASSQVPDRGETQYF. The CDR3 bases are TGCGCCAGCAGCCAAGTGCCGGACAGGGGGGAGACCCAGTACTTC. The genes are TRBV4-1 and TRBJ2-5; 10 bases map to TRBD1. This CDR3 contains 15 residues. The ends lost 1 base at V and 5 bases at J; junction bases unmatched: 4. Germline V gene sequence: CDR1 MGHRA, CDR2 YSYEKL.

V is TRBV7-8 and J is TRBJ2-1; 7 bases fit TRBD2. Losses at the gene ends were 5 bases for V and 0 bases for J; bases not matched to a gene: 4. Germline V gene lookup returns CDR1 SGHVS and CDR2 FQNEAQ. The CDR3 consists of 15 residues. The DNA of the CDR3 is TGTGCCAGCAGCCGGACTAGGAGCTCCTACAATGAGCAGTTCTTC. Protein product: CASSRTRSSYNEQFF.

The CDR3 is CASSPLRGTGLGKLFF. CDR3 sequence (DNA): TGTGCCAGCAGCCCCCTTCGGGGGACAGGGCTTGGAAAACTGTTTTTT. The V and J genes are TRBV5-6 and TRBJ1-4; 9 bases agree with TRBD1. CDR1 and CDR2 (germline): SGHDT, YYEEEE. The CDR3 consists of 16 residues. With 4 bases clipped from V and 10 bases from J, the junction kept 14 bases outside the gene matches.

This clonotype was seen more than once but under ten times. The V call is TRBV20-1, the J call TRBJ2-6; D unclear. The germline gives CDR1 DFQATT, CDR2 SNEGSKA (reference sequence). Trimming removed 2 bases from V and 1 base from J, with 3 bases in between. The CDR3 spans 13 residues. CDR3 nucleotide sequence: TGCAGTGCTAGAACTTCTGGGGCCAACGTCCTGACTTTC. It translates to CSARTSGANVLTF.